This note documents a single TCR beta chain sequence. As yet, its antigen is unknown. The PCR used 60 Vbeta and 13 Jbeta primers. Repertoires were generated with immunoSEQ multiplex PCR, while TCRdb's copy carries only in-frame clones and drops some. Of about 55,000 clones listed, 55% to 75% are singletons. This CDR3 spans 13 amino acids. Germline V lookup: CDR1 MNHNS, CDR2 SASEGT. V was pared by 3 bases and J by 6 bases, with 9 bases between. This sample stems from a study of cytomegalovirus exposure and HLA in healthy donors. Study-wide results and limits: Reportedly, HLA-A and HLA-B alleles of most subjects were accurately predicted from TCR beta.

Sequenced input: PBMCs. The receptor was isolated from a man in his forties in good health and CMV-seropositive. This rearrangement joins TRBV6-1 to TRBJ1-5; D gene uncertain. CDR3 region: CASSELVGQPQHF. As DNA, the CDR3 is TGTGCCAGCAGTGAGTTGGTCGGTCAGCCCCAGCATTTT.